The clone carrying this T cell receptor (beta chain) came up many times. The antigen is unknown. This CDR3 is built from 14 residues. Trimming stripped 1 base from V and 7 bases from J, with 11 bases between. CDR1 is SGHRS and CDR2 is YFSETQ in the germline V gene. This record belongs to a study of early T cells in non-severe SARS-CoV-2 infection. Whole-study context: The study sequenced bulk RNA from unsorted whole blood, with chains unpaired. Study-level points and caveats: Database matching using VDJdb favored anti-spike CD8 responses, with private and CD4 specificities left missing.

Attached unique molecular identifiers marked individual cDNA molecules. TCRdb processed the 5' RACE reads anew with MiXCR; each CDR3 protein has one entry. This sample has some 50,000 distinct CDR3 sequences; 7% to 10% occur once, and the top ten carry 4.2%. The sequence was obtained from an adult who was a healthcare worker with PCR-confirmed SARS-CoV-2 infection or an uninfected control (not recorded which). The sequenced material came from whole blood. The chain links TRBV5-1 to TRBJ2-2; D perhaps matches TRBD2 (6 bases). Here the CDR3 reads CASSLNGRHGELFF. CDR3 sequence (DNA): TGCGCCAGCAGCTTGAATGGGAGGCACGGGGAGCTGTTTTTT.